Listed below are T cell receptor beta chains from one sample, sequenced in a study of CD8+ T cells in alopecia areata. Sequenced by immunoSEQ multiplex PCR; TCRdb stores in-frame clones only, minus some. Of hundreds of thousands of clones in the sample, more than 55% were seen once. This material consisted of CD4+ T cells sorted from blood, taken at approximately week 42, from a patient treated with tofacitinib. The receptor source for this set is a human donor with alopecia areata. CDR3s include the opening cysteine and the closing phenylalanine or tryptophan. D genes are given only for firm matches. Clone size is not always given. Where it is, it says once, few, many or a class for expanded clones.

j_call: TRBJ2-1; d_call: NA; clone_size: NA; v_call: TRBV5-1; cdr3_aa: CASSLEEGRQFF; cdr3_nt: TGCGCCAGCAGCTTGGAAGAGGGTAGGCAGTTCTTC
j_call: TRBJ1-1; d_call: TRBD1; clone_size: NA; v_call: TRBV30; cdr3_aa: CAWGTGLNTEAFF; cdr3_nt: TGTGCCTGGGGGACAGGGCTGAACACTGAAGCTTTCTTT
j_call: TRBJ1-4; d_call: NA; clone_size: once; v_call: TRBV4-3; cdr3_aa: CASSQGFSGEKLFF; cdr3_nt: TGCGCCAGCAGCCAAGGGTTTTCTGGCGAAAAACTGTTTTTT
j_call: TRBJ2-1; d_call: TRBD1; clone_size: NA; v_call: TRBV6-5; cdr3_aa: CASKRQGREQFF; cdr3_nt: TGTGCCAGCAAGCGACAGGGGCGTGAGCAGTTCTTC
j_call: TRBJ2-7; d_call: TRBD2; clone_size: NA; v_call: TRBV15; cdr3_aa: CATSRDPGGDNEQYF; cdr3_nt: TGTGCCACCAGCAGAGATCCCGGGGGGGATAACGAGCAGTACTTC
j_call: TRBJ1-6; d_call: NA; clone_size: few; v_call: TRBV15; cdr3_aa: CATSRARTDSYNSPLHF; cdr3_nt: TGTGCCACCAGCAGAGCCAGGACGGACTCCTATAATTCACCCCTCCACTTT
j_call: TRBJ1-1; d_call: NA; clone_size: NA; v_call: TRBV15; cdr3_aa: CATSRAWGSPGGAFF; cdr3_nt: TGTGCCACCAGCAGAGCGTGGGGCAGCCCTGGGGGAGCTTTCTTT
j_call: TRBJ1-1; d_call: NA; clone_size: NA; v_call: TRBV14; cdr3_aa: CASSQWVGSEAFF; cdr3_nt: TGTGCCAGCAGCCAATGGGTGGGCTCTGAAGCTTTCTTT
j_call: TRBJ1-1; d_call: NA; clone_size: once; v_call: TRBV7-3; cdr3_aa: CASSNGRNTEAFF; cdr3_nt: TGTGCCAGCAGCAACGGGAGGAACACTGAAGCTTTCTTT
j_call: TRBJ1-1; d_call: NA; clone_size: NA; v_call: TRBV29-1; cdr3_aa: CSVTGHTNTEAFF; cdr3_nt: TGCAGCGTGACCGGACACACGAACACTGAAGCTTTCTTT
j_call: TRBJ2-3; d_call: TRBD2; clone_size: NA; v_call: TRBV7-9; cdr3_aa: CASSPGEAGAFTDTQYF; cdr3_nt: TGTGCCAGCAGCCCAGGGGAAGCGGGGGCCTTCACAGATACGCAGTATTTT
j_call: TRBJ1-2; d_call: NA; clone_size: NA; v_call: TRBV6-1; cdr3_aa: CASGDLYGYTF; cdr3_nt: TGTGCCAGCGGGGACCTCTATGGCTACACCTTC
j_call: TRBJ2-1; d_call: TRBD1; clone_size: NA; v_call: TRBV29-1; cdr3_aa: CSVQTGVDEQFF; cdr3_nt: TGCAGCGTCCAGACAGGGGTGGATGAGCAGTTCTTC
j_call: TRBJ1-1; d_call: NA; clone_size: NA; v_call: TRBV9; cdr3_aa: CASSVDKYTEAFF; cdr3_nt: TGTGCCAGCAGCGTGGACAAATACACTGAAGCTTTCTTT
j_call: TRBJ2-7; d_call: NA; clone_size: few; v_call: TRBV5-4; cdr3_aa: CASSLSPGTSYEQYF; cdr3_nt: TGTGCCAGCAGCTTATCGCCAGGCACCTCCTACGAGCAGTACTTC
j_call: TRBJ1-1; d_call: NA; clone_size: few; v_call: TRBV19; cdr3_aa: CASSMKVNTEAFF; cdr3_nt: TGTGCCAGTAGTATGAAAGTAAACACTGAAGCTTTCTTT
j_call: TRBJ1-4; d_call: TRBD1; clone_size: NA; v_call: TRBV30; cdr3_aa: CAWSVKGAGANEKLFF; cdr3_nt: TGTGCCTGGAGTGTAAAGGGGGCTGGGGCTAATGAAAAACTGTTTTTT
j_call: TRBJ2-5; d_call: TRBD1; clone_size: few; v_call: TRBV18; cdr3_aa: CASSMRQGYTETQYF; cdr3_nt: TGTGCCAGCTCAATGCGACAGGGGTACACAGAGACCCAGTACTTC
j_call: TRBJ2-7; d_call: NA; clone_size: NA; v_call: TRBV29-1; cdr3_aa: CSVRFSSIYEQYF; cdr3_nt: TGCAGCGTTCGTTTCAGCTCCATCTACGAGCAGTACTTC
j_call: TRBJ1-6; d_call: NA; clone_size: NA; v_call: TRBV14; cdr3_aa: CASSGGPFSPLHF; cdr3_nt: TGTGCCAGCTCGGGAGGGCCATTTTCACCCCTCCACTTT
j_call: TRBJ2-2; d_call: NA; clone_size: NA; v_call: TRBV29-1; cdr3_aa: CSVGTDNTGELFF; cdr3_nt: TGCAGCGTTGGAACGGATAACACCGGGGAGCTGTTTTTT
j_call: TRBJ2-1; d_call: NA; clone_size: NA; v_call: TRBV29-1; cdr3_aa: CSVETDSGPSNEQFF; cdr3_nt: TGCAGCGTTGAAACGGACAGCGGTCCAAGCAATGAGCAGTTCTTC
j_call: TRBJ2-3; d_call: NA; clone_size: NA; v_call: TRBV5-6; cdr3_aa: CASSLPPDTQYF; cdr3_nt: TGTGCCAGCAGCCTGCCCCCAGATACGCAGTATTTT
j_call: TRBJ1-1; d_call: TRBD1; clone_size: NA; v_call: TRBV9; cdr3_aa: CASGQGMNTEAFF; cdr3_nt: TGTGCCAGCGGACAGGGGATGAACACTGAAGCTTTCTTT
j_call: TRBJ1-1; d_call: NA; clone_size: NA; v_call: TRBV6-5; cdr3_aa: CASSYWGMNTEAFF; cdr3_nt: TGTGCCAGCAGTTACTGGGGGATGAACACTGAAGCTTTCTTT
j_call: TRBJ1-1; d_call: NA; clone_size: few; v_call: TRBV5-1; cdr3_aa: CASSLLGWSTEAFF; cdr3_nt: TGCGCCAGCAGCTTATTAGGGTGGTCCACTGAAGCTTTCTTT
j_call: TRBJ1-3; d_call: NA; clone_size: once; v_call: TRBV6-1; cdr3_aa: CASSEQQNSGNTIYF; cdr3_nt: TGTGCCAGCAGTGAACAACAGAACTCTGGAAACACCATATATTTT
j_call: TRBJ2-3; d_call: NA; clone_size: few; v_call: TRBV19; cdr3_aa: CATETRETQYF; cdr3_nt: TGTGCCACCGAGACCCGGGAGACGCAGTATTTT
j_call: TRBJ2-7; d_call: NA; clone_size: once; v_call: TRBV5-1; cdr3_aa: CASSHVQDLGEQYF; cdr3_nt: TGCGCCAGCAGCCACGTACAAGATCTGGGCGAGCAGTACTTC
j_call: TRBJ2-2; d_call: NA; clone_size: NA; v_call: TRBV9; cdr3_aa: CASSNTPDTTTNTGELFF; cdr3_nt: TGTGCCAGCAGCAATACCCCGGATACAACCACGAACACCGGGGAGCTGTTTTTT
j_call: TRBJ1-2; d_call: NA; clone_size: few; v_call: TRBV7-9; cdr3_aa: CASSARSGGNYGYTF; cdr3_nt: TGTGCCAGCAGCGCCCGAAGCGGGGGGAACTATGGCTACACCTTC
j_call: TRBJ1-1; d_call: NA; clone_size: NA; v_call: TRBV2; cdr3_aa: CASSVGGNTEAFF; cdr3_nt: TGTGCCAGCAGTGTAGGTGGGAACACTGAAGCTTTCTTT
j_call: TRBJ1-1; d_call: NA; clone_size: NA; v_call: TRBV4-3; cdr3_aa: CASSQEEQAPAFF; cdr3_nt: TGCGCCAGCAGCCAAGAGGAACAGGCCCCCGCTTTCTTT
j_call: TRBJ2-2; d_call: NA; clone_size: few; v_call: TRBV6-1; cdr3_aa: CASSSRTYSTGELFF; cdr3_nt: TGTGCCAGCAGTTCGCGGACATACTCCACCGGGGAGCTGTTTTTT
j_call: TRBJ2-4; d_call: TRBD1; clone_size: NA; v_call: TRBV2; cdr3_aa: CASSEGDSLAKNIQYF; cdr3_nt: TGTGCCAGCAGTGAAGGGGACAGCCTAGCCAAAAACATTCAGTACTTC
j_call: TRBJ2-1; d_call: TRBD2; clone_size: many; v_call: TRBV6-1; cdr3_aa: CASSPRSGGQQGQFF; cdr3_nt: TGTGCCAGCAGTCCGAGGAGCGGGGGGCAACAGGGACAGTTCTTC
j_call: TRBJ1-1; d_call: TRBD1; clone_size: once; v_call: TRBV27; cdr3_aa: CASSLTGLNTEAFF; cdr3_nt: TGTGCCAGCAGCTTGACAGGGCTAAACACTGAAGCTTTCTTT
j_call: TRBJ2-5; d_call: TRBD1; clone_size: once; v_call: TRBV2; cdr3_aa: CASGGTGGGETQYF; cdr3_nt: TGTGCCAGCGGCGGAACAGGGGGCGGGGAGACCCAGTACTTC
j_call: TRBJ1-1; d_call: NA; clone_size: few; v_call: TRBV5-1; cdr3_aa: CASSLRRGSTEAFF; cdr3_nt: TGCGCCAGCAGCTTGAGGAGAGGAAGCACTGAAGCTTTCTTT
j_call: TRBJ2-1; d_call: NA; clone_size: NA; v_call: TRBV6-5; cdr3_aa: CARSGRGNEQFF; cdr3_nt: TGTGCCAGGAGCGGTAGGGGAAATGAGCAGTTCTTC
j_call: TRBJ1-2; d_call: NA; clone_size: NA; v_call: TRBV6-1; cdr3_aa: CASSEAGGYGYTF; cdr3_nt: TGTGCCAGCAGTGAAGCCGGGGGCTATGGCTACACCTTC
j_call: TRBJ2-5; d_call: TRBD2; clone_size: once; v_call: TRBV5-1; cdr3_aa: CASSLEGTRRVETQYF; cdr3_nt: TGCGCCAGCAGCTTGGAGGGGACTAGACGGGTAGAGACCCAGTACTTC
j_call: TRBJ2-3; d_call: TRBD2; clone_size: NA; v_call: TRBV30; cdr3_aa: CAWSYRRGGRDTQYF; cdr3_nt: TGTGCCTGGAGTTATCGGCGGGGGGGCCGAGATACGCAGTATTTT
j_call: TRBJ2-3; d_call: NA; clone_size: once; v_call: TRBV5-6; cdr3_aa: CASSGTGDTQYF; cdr3_nt: TGTGCCAGCAGCGGAACAGGTGATACGCAGTATTTT
j_call: TRBJ2-4; d_call: NA; clone_size: NA; v_call: TRBV23-1; cdr3_aa: CASKARQRLIAKNIQYF; cdr3_nt: TGCGCCAGCAAAGCGCGACAGAGATTAATAGCCAAAAACATTCAGTACTTC
j_call: TRBJ2-7; d_call: TRBD1; clone_size: few; v_call: TRBV29-1; cdr3_aa: CSVGTGPYEQYF; cdr3_nt: TGCAGCGTTGGGACAGGGCCCTACGAGCAGTACTTC
j_call: TRBJ1-2; d_call: TRBD1; clone_size: NA; v_call: TRBV7-7; cdr3_aa: CASSLAGQGTHYGYTF; cdr3_nt: TGTGCCAGCAGCTTGGCGGGACAGGGCACACACTATGGCTACACCTTC
j_call: TRBJ2-6; d_call: NA; clone_size: NA; v_call: TRBV5-1; cdr3_aa: CASSAGHSGANVLTF; cdr3_nt: TGCGCCAGCAGCGCAGGGCACTCTGGGGCCAACGTCCTGACTTTC
j_call: TRBJ1-6; d_call: NA; clone_size: NA; v_call: TRBV6-1; cdr3_aa: CASGQTRNSPLHF; cdr3_nt: TGTGCCAGCGGGCAGACTCGTAATTCACCCCTCCACTTT
j_call: TRBJ1-4; d_call: NA; clone_size: few; v_call: TRBV4-3; cdr3_aa: CASSQEVGVKLFF; cdr3_nt: TGCGCCAGCAGCCAAGAAGTAGGAGTAAAACTGTTTTTT
j_call: TRBJ1-2; d_call: NA; clone_size: NA; v_call: TRBV4-1; cdr3_aa: CASSPAPEERNYGYTF; cdr3_nt: TGCGCCAGCAGCCCAGCCCCGGAAGAAAGGAACTATGGCTACACCTTC
j_call: TRBJ2-7; d_call: NA; clone_size: few; v_call: TRBV4-2; cdr3_aa: CASSQDRDAFDEQYF; cdr3_nt: TGTGCCAGCAGCCAAGACAGGGACGCTTTCGACGAGCAGTACTTC
j_call: TRBJ2-3; d_call: TRBD1; clone_size: NA; v_call: TRBV2; cdr3_aa: CASSPGTGTTDTQYF; cdr3_nt: TGTGCCAGCAGTCCCGGGACAGGGACCACAGATACGCAGTATTTT
j_call: TRBJ2-5; d_call: TRBD2; clone_size: few; v_call: TRBV29-1; cdr3_aa: CSVEGQRGNQETQYF; cdr3_nt: TGCAGCGTCGAGGGCCAGCGGGGAAACCAAGAGACCCAGTACTTC